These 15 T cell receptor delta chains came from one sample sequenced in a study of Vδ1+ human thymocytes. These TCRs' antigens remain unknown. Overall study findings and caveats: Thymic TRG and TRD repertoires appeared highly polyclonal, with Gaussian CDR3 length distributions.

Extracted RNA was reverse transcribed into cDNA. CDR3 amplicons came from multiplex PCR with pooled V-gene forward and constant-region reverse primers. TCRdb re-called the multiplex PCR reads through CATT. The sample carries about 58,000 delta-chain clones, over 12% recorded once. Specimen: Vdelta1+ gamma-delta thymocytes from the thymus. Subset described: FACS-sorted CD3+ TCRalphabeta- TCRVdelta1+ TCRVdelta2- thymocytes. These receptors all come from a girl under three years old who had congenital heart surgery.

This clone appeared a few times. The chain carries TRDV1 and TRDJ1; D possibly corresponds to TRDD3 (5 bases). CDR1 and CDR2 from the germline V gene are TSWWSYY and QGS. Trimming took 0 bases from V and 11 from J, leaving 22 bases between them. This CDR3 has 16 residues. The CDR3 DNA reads TGTGCTCTTGGGGAACTACCGGGGGTACGGGTCGGGTCTCTCATCTTT. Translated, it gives CALGELPGVRVGSLIF.

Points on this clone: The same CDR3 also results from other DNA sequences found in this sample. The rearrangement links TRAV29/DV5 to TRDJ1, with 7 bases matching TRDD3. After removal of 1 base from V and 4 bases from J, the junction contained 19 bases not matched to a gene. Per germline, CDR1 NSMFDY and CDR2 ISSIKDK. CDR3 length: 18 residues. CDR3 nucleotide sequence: TGTGCAGCAAGCTTTCTTCCAGCAGGCTTGGGGGACGACGATAAACTCATCTTT. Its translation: CAASFLPAGLGDDDKLIF.

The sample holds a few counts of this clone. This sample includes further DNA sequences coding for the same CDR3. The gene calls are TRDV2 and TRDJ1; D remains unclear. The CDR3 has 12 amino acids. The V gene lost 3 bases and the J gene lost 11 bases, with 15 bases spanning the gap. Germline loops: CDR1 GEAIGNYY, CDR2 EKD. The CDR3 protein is CACDFKGYVLIF. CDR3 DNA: TGTGCCTGTGACTTTAAAGGGTACGTGCTCATCTTT.

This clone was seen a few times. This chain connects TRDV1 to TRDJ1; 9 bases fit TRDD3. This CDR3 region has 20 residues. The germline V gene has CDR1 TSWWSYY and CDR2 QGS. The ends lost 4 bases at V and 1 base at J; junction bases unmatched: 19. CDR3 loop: CALGGCLLTSTGGGTDKLIF. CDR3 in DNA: TGTGCTCTTGGGGGATGCCTTCTCACGAGTACTGGGGGAGGCACCGATAAACTCATCTTT.

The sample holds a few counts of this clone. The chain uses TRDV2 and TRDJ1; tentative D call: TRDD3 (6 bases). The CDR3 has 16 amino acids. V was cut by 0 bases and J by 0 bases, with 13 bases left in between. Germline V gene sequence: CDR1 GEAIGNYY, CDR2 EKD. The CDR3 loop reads CACDTLGVAYTDKLIF. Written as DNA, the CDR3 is TGTGCCTGTGACACCTTGGGGGTCGCGTACACCGATAAACTCATCTTT.

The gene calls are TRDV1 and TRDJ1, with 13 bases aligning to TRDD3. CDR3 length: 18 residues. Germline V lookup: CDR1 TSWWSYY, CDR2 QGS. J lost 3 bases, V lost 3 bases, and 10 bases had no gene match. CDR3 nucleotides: TGTGCTCTTGGGGAGACTACTGGGGGATACGCTTGGTCCGATAAACTCATCTTT. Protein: CALGETTGGYAWSDKLIF.

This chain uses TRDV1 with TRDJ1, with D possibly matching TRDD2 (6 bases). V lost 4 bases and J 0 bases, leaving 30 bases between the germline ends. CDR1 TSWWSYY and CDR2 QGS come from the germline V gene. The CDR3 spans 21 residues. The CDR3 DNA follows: TGTGCTCTTGGGGTACCGCTCACCCCCTTCCCCGATTTCCCCCACACCGATAAACTCATCTTT. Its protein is CALGVPLTPFPDFPHTDKLIF.

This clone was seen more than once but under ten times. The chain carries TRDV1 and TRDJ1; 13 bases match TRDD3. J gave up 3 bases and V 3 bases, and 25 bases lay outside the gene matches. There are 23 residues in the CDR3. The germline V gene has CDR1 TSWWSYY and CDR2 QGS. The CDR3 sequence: CALGDTTGLPFPTGGYGADKLIF. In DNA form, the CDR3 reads TGTGCTCTTGGGGATACGACCGGCCTTCCTTTCCCGACTGGGGGATACGGGGCCGATAAACTCATCTTT.

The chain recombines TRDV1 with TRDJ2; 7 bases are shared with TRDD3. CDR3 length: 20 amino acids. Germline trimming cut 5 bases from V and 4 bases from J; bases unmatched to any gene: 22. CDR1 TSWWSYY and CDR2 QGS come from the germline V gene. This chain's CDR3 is CALGSIPARTGDQGTAQLFF. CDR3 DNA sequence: TGTGCTCTTGGGTCAATTCCTGCTCGTACTGGGGACCAAGGGACAGCACAACTCTTCTTT.

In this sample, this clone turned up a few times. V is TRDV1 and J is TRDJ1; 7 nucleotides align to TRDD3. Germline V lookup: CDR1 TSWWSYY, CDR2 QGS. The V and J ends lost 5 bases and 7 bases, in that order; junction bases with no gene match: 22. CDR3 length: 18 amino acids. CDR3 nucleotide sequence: TGTGCTCTTGGGAGTCGATTCGCCACCCTCGAGGGGGATTTTAAACTCATCTTT. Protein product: CALGSRFATLEGDFKLIF.

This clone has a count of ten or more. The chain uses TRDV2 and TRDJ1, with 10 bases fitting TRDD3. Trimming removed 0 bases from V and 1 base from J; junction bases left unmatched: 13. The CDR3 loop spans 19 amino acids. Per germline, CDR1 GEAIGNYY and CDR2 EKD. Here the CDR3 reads CACDTVPTGGSLGTDKLIF. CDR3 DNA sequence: TGTGCCTGTGACACCGTGCCCACTGGGGGATCCCTGGGCACCGATAAACTCATCTTT.

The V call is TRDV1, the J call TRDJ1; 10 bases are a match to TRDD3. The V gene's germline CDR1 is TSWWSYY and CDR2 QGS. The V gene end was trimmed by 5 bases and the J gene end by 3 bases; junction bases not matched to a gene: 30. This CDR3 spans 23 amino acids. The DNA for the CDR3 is TGTGCTCTTGGGAACGTCCAACCCTCGGTAAAACTGGGGGATGTCTTCGCCGCCGATAAACTCATCTTT. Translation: CALGNVQPSVKLGDVFAADKLIF.

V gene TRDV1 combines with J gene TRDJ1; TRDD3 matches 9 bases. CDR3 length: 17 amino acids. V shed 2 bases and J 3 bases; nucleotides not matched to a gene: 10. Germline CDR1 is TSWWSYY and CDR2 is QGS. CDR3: CALGERRRGILPDKLIF. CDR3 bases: TGTGCTCTTGGGGAAAGACGCCGGGGGATACTCCCCGATAAACTCATCTTT.

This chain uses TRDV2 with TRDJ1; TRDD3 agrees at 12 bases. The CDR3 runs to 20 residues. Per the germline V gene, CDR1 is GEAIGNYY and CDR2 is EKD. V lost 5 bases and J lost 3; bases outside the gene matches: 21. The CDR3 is CACAPFLRVWGIRDADKLIF. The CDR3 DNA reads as TGTGCCTGTGCTCCCTTCCTACGGGTCTGGGGGATACGGGACGCCGATAAACTCATCTTT.

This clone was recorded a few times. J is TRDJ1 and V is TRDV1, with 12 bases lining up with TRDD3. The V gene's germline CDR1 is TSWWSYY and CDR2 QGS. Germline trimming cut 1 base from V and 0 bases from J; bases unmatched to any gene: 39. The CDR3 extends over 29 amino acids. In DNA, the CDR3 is TGTGCTCTTGGGGAACCGACGCTCCCTTCCTACGACGGGCTGGGGGATACGGACTCAATTCCTTCGTACACCGATAAACTCATCTTT. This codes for CALGEPTLPSYDGLGDTDSIPSYTDKLIF.